The 10 T cell receptor beta chains listed next were all sequenced from one sample in a study of CD8 T cells in ankylosing spondylitis. Antigens of these TCRs are unknown. Study findings and constraints: Characteristic, it appeared, of ankylosing spondylitis blood was a TCR beta motif of eight highly homologous variants.

Via MiXCR, TCRdb re-called the 5' RACE reads, giving one row per CDR3 protein. The table lists some 840,000 distinct CDR3 sequences, 12% of them singletons, with about 0.5% in the top ten. Source material: blood, either unsorted or a sorted T cell fraction (not recorded which). These TCRs come from a male donor with ankylosing spondylitis.

This clonotype was detected only a few times. The chain joins TRBV20-1 to TRBJ2-7; tentative D call: TRBD1 (5 bases). Trimming took off 3 bases at V and 0 bases at J, with 9 bases between the two ends. From germline, CDR1 is DFQATT and CDR2 SNEGSKA (reference sequence). The CDR3 runs to 13 residues. CDR3 DNA sequence: TGCAGTGCTAGGGACAAAAACTCCTACGAGCAGTACTTC. Encoded protein: CSARDKNSYEQYF.

The rearrangement uses TRBV7-2 and TRBJ2-5, with 12 bases that match TRBD2. The V and J ends lost 5 bases and 2 bases, in that order; junction bases with no gene match: 6. The CDR3 sequence is 16 residues long. Germline V CDR1 and CDR2: SGHTA, FQGNSA. CDR3: CASSIRTSGAQETQYF. The CDR3 nucleotides read TGTGCCAGCAGCATCCGGACTAGCGGGGCGCAAGAGACCCAGTACTTC.

This clonotype occurred a few times. The V gene is TRBV13, the J gene TRBJ1-4; the match to TRBD1 covers 8 bases. Looked up from germline, CDR1 is PRHDT and CDR2 is FYEKMQ (reference sequence). V shed 4 bases, J shed 6 bases, and the junction held 4 bases outside the gene matches. The CDR3 runs 14 residues. CDR3 amino acids: CASSWNRGDEKLFF. The CDR3 nucleotides read TGTGCCAGCAGCTGGAACAGGGGGGATGAAAAACTGTTTTTT.

This clonotype came up a few times. V is TRBV20-1 and J is TRBJ1-2; D is perhaps TRBD1 (5 bases). In germline, CDR1 is DFQATT, CDR2 SNEGSKA (reference sequence). V was trimmed by 6 bases and J by 4 bases, leaving 21 bases between them. The CDR3 has 15 residues. CDR3 DNA sequence: TGCAGTGCCTCCAAATCTGGGACGGGACCCTATGGCTACACCTTC. As protein: CSASKSGTGPYGYTF.

This clonotype came up many times. This chain connects TRBV12-3 or TRBV12-4 to TRBJ1-2; D unclear. The CDR3 has 14 residues. V was pared by 3 bases and J by 2 bases, with 10 bases between. The chain's CDR3 is CASSLRGTNYGYTF. The CDR3 coding sequence is TGTGCCAGCAGTTTGCGGGGAACAAACTATGGCTACACCTTC.

This clonotype was observed a handful of times. The rearrangement joins TRBV20-1 to TRBJ2-3; D ambiguous. Trimming took off 3 bases at V and 2 bases at J, with 6 bases between the two ends. The germline gives CDR1 DFQATT, CDR2 SNEGSKA (reference sequence). The CDR3 is 12 residues long. For the CDR3, the DNA is TGCAGTGCTAGGGACGACACAGATACGCAGTATTTT. Amino acid sequence: CSARDDTDTQYF.

The V call is TRBV6-1, the J call TRBJ2-7; a weak D match, TRBD2 (6 bases). Germline CDR1 is MNHNS and CDR2 is SASEGT. V was shortened by 6 bases and J by 4 bases, with 16 bases between the two germline ends. There are 14 residues in the CDR3. Here the CDR3 DNA reads TGTGCCAGCAGGTGGGGCGCCGGGGGATACGAGCAGTACTTC. Translation: CASRWGAGGYEQYF.

The gene calls are TRBV6-1 and TRBJ1-2, with D possibly TRBD1 on 5 matching bases. Trimming stripped 6 bases from V and 8 bases from J, with 16 bases between. This CDR3 region has 13 residues. Germline V gene lookup returns CDR1 MNHNS and CDR2 SASEGT. This CDR3 is CASSADIEGGYTF. The CDR3, as DNA: TGTGCCAGCAGCGCGGATATAGAGGGGGGCTACACCTTC.

This clonotype was recorded a few times. The chain recombines TRBV10-3 with TRBJ2-1, with no clear D. The V end was cut by 0 bases, the J end by 12 bases, with 21 bases between. The CDR3 is made up of 16 amino acids. CDR1 is ENHRY, CDR2 SYGVKD, per germline. This chain's CDR3 is CAISESMSARNLRQFF. In DNA form, the CDR3 reads TGTGCCATCAGTGAGTCGATGTCCGCCCGCAATTTGCGGCAGTTCTTC.

This chain links TRBV28 with TRBJ2-7; D ambiguous. Germline V CDR1 and CDR2: MDHEN, SYDVKM. The V and J ends lost 3 bases and 8 bases respectively, with 5 bases between them. The CDR3 extends over 10 amino acids. The CDR3 DNA follows: TGTGCCAGCAGTTTGGGGAAGCAGTACTTC. Amino acid sequence: CASSLGKQYF.